This is a list of T cell receptor beta chains from one sample in a study of CD8+ T cells in alopecia areata. The data were produced by immunoSEQ multiplex PCR, yet TCRdb's version contains in-frame clones alone and is incomplete. The profile covers about 140,000 clones, with around 49% appearing a single time and 0.8% to 1% taken by the ten largest. Sequencing used CD4+ T cells sorted from blood, obtained at week 0. The origin of the receptors is a human donor with alopecia areata. CDR3s include the opening cysteine and the closing phenylalanine or tryptophan. D genes are given only for firm matches. Size values are once, few and many counts, or a class for expanded clones, and some rows have none.

-,-,TRBV4-1,TRBJ2-3,CASRQPYTDTQYF,TGCGCCAGCCGACAACCCTACACAGATACGCAGTATTTT
few,-,TRBV7-2,TRBJ2-2,CASSSYRNTGELFF,TGTGCCAGCAGCTCTTACAGGAACACCGGGGAGCTGTTTTTT
-,TRBD1,TRBV7-9,TRBJ2-3,CASSSRTGVTDTQYF,TGTGCCAGCAGTTCCCGGACAGGGGTAACAGATACGCAGTATTTT
-,-,TRBV4-3,TRBJ1-2,CASSQDLVEGDGYTF,TGCGCCAGCAGCCAAGATTTAGTAGAGGGGGATGGCTACACCTTC
few,-,TRBV18,TRBJ2-7,CASSPQQAGDEQYF,TGTGCCAGCTCACCACAACAGGCCGGGGATGAGCAGTACTTC
-,-,TRBV30,TRBJ2-7,CAWRGRTRDNQKEGYEQYF,TGTGCCTGGAGAGGGAGGACTCGGGACAACCAGAAAGAGGGATACGAGCAGTACTTC
-,TRBD1,TRBV10-3,TRBJ2-5,CAISESNGQGVEETQYF,TGTGCCATCAGTGAGTCTAACGGACAGGGGGTGGAAGAGACCCAGTACTTC
-,-,TRBV29-1,TRBJ2-5,CSVTPRGETQYF,TGCAGCGTTACCCCCCGGGGCGAGACCCAGTACTTC
-,TRBD1,TRBV19,TRBJ1-1,CASSPPGTEMNTEAFF,TGTGCCAGTAGCCCTCCCGGGACAGAAATGAACACTGAAGCTTTCTTT
-,-,TRBV30,TRBJ1-2,CAWSEQGRAGYTF,TGTGCCTGGAGTGAACAGGGTCGGGCTGGCTACACCTTC
-,TRBD2,TRBV6-5,TRBJ2-1,CASSYAGVGHNEQFF,TGTGCCAGCAGTTACGCGGGGGTTGGACACAATGAGCAGTTCTTC
-,TRBD2,TRBV29-1,TRBJ2-7,CSAGTSGQYEQYF,TGCAGCGCCGGGACTAGCGGACAGTACGAGCAGTACTTC
-,-,TRBV10-2,TRBJ2-3,CASSDQAADTQYF,TGCGCCAGCAGCGATCAGGCCGCAGATACGCAGTATTTT
-,-,TRBV9,TRBJ2-2,CASSVWQGGAGELFF,TGTGCCAGCAGCGTATGGCAGGGTGGGGCCGGGGAGCTGTTTTTT
few,-,TRBV19,TRBJ2-3,CASTALGRTDTDTQYF,TGTGCCAGTACTGCCTTGGGGCGGACCGACACAGATACGCAGTATTTT
-,-,TRBV7-2,TRBJ1-2,CASSFYPAYGYTF,TGTGCCAGCAGCTTTTACCCCGCCTATGGCTACACCTTC
-,-,TRBV30,TRBJ1-1,CAWSPGRPNTEAFF,TGTGCCTGGAGCCCGGGCAGACCGAACACTGAAGCTTTCTTT
-,-,TRBV15,TRBJ2-7,CATSRARGEQYF,TGTGCCACCAGCAGGGCCCGTGGGGAGCAGTACTTC
few,-,TRBV13,TRBJ2-1,CASSTTRFEQFF,TGTGCCAGCAGCACCACACGGTTTGAGCAGTTCTTC
many,-,TRBV5-6,TRBJ2-1,CASSLLVSSYNEQFF,TGTGCCAGCAGCTTGCTAGTCAGCTCCTACAATGAGCAGTTCTTC
-,-,TRBV27,TRBJ2-3,CASRSRARTQYF,TGTGCCAGCAGGTCTAGGGCGCGTACGCAGTATTTT
-,-,TRBV30,TRBJ1-2,CAWSHSGYTF,TGTGCCTGGAGTCACTCTGGCTACACCTTC
-,-,TRBV25-1,TRBJ1-1,CASSRAQNFEAFF,TGTGCCAGCAGCCGAGCGCAGAACTTTGAAGCTTTCTTT
-,-,TRBV30,TRBJ2-6,CAWSVSGANVLTF,TGTGCCTGGAGTGTCTCTGGGGCCAACGTCCTGACTTTC
few,-,TRBV15,TRBJ1-1,CATSREGQNTEAFF,TGTGCCACCAGCAGAGAGGGACAAAACACTGAAGCTTTCTTT
few,-,TRBV10-3,TRBJ2-2,CAISDPSQNTGELFF,TGTGCCATCAGTGATCCTAGCCAGAACACCGGGGAGCTGTTTTTT
-,TRBD2,TRBV29-1,TRBJ2-7,CSVAAGVWEQYF,TGCAGCGTTGCTGCGGGAGTATGGGAGCAGTACTTC
few,-,TRBV15,TRBJ2-7,CATSSTGSNYEQYF,TGTGCCACCAGCAGTACAGGGTCCAACTACGAGCAGTACTTC
-,TRBD1,TRBV9,TRBJ1-1,CASSAGTGNTEAFF,TGTGCCAGCAGCGCCGGGACAGGTAACACTGAAGCTTTCTTT
-,-,TRBV28,TRBJ1-5,CASSPALVNQPQHF,TGTGCCAGCAGCCCCGCCTTGGTCAATCAGCCCCAGCATTTT
few,-,TRBV4-1,TRBJ2-7,CASSQPPIYEQYF,TGCGCCAGCAGCCAACCCCCCATTTACGAGCAGTACTTC
few,TRBD2,TRBV25-1,TRBJ2-7,CASMSAGGNEQYF,TGTGCCAGCATGTCCGCGGGAGGTAACGAGCAGTACTTC
once,TRBD1,TRBV29-1,TRBJ1-2,CSETTGIRYTF,TGCAGCGAAACGACAGGGATTCGCTACACCTTC
few,-,TRBV28,TRBJ1-2,CASTHKPGKNYGYTF,TGTGCCAGCACGCATAAACCGGGAAAAAACTATGGCTACACCTTC
few,TRBD1,TRBV5-1,TRBJ2-7,CASSYRGSYEQYF,TGCGCCAGCAGCTACAGGGGAAGCTACGAGCAGTACTTC
-,TRBD2,TRBV19,TRBJ2-1,CASRVGAGNEQFF,TGTGCCAGTAGGGTGGGAGCGGGGAATGAGCAGTTCTTC
few,-,TRBV7-2,TRBJ1-2,CASSLGGYGYTF,TGTGCCAGCAGCTTAGGAGGCTATGGCTACACCTTC
-,-,TRBV10-3,TRBJ2-1,CAISEANEQFF,TGTGCCATCAGTGAAGCGAATGAGCAGTTCTTC